This TCR beta chain was recovered during a study of T cells in localized non-small cell lung cancer. Whole-study findings and limits: Patients showing higher blood T cell density tended to see longer overall survival. Peak T cell clonality was found in uninvolved adjacent lung, exceeding tumor. Median detection of top 100 tumor clones in adjacent lung was around 60 clones.

Trimming stripped 4 bases from V and 3 bases from J, with 11 bases between. CDR1 is SGDLS and CDR2 is YYNGEE in the germline V gene. This CDR3 has 13 residues. This table comes from immunoSEQ multiplex PCR, and its TCRdb copy is limited to in-frame clones, with some not included. The sample yields approximately 17,000 clones, approximately 80% seen once. With regard to this clone: The antigen is undetermined.

This TCR was sampled from a male donor at least 60 years old with stage I lung adenocarcinoma. The chain joins TRBV9 to TRBJ2-7; D remains ambiguous. The material sequenced was peripheral blood, taken before any cancer treatment. The CDR3 region is CASSPGWGYEQYF. The CDR3 DNA is TGTGCCAGCAGCCCCGGTTGGGGCTACGAGCAGTACTTC. Based on the CDR3 plus reference TRBV9 and TRBJ2-7, the full variable domain is DSGVTQTPKHLITATGQRVTLRCSPRSGDLSVYWYQQSLDQGLQFLIQYYNGEERAKGNILERFSAQQFPDLHSELNLSSLELGDSALYFCASSPGWGYEQYFGPGTRLTVT.